These T cell receptor beta chains were read from a single sample in a study of T cell repertoires in cytomegalovirus infection. One entry per CDR3 protein results from TCRdb running MiXCR on the reads. This table has some 350,000 distinct CDR3 sequences, around 29% appearing once. These receptors' targets are unknown. This specimen consisted of cultured PBMCs, obtained from culture after CMV antigen stimulation. The source of these receptors is a human donor in good health (CMV status not recorded). Some clones in this sample may be carry-over from other donors' samples. The CDR3 runs from the conserved cysteine through the conserved F or W. D genes are given only for firm matches. Clone sizes are given selectively: once, few, many, or a class where the clone is expanded.

>few|NA|TRBV4-2|TRBJ1-5
CASSHLPVDRSNQPQHF
TGTGCCAGCAGCCATCTCCCCGTGGACAGAAGCAATCAGCCCCAGCATTTT
>NA|NA|TRBV4-1|TRBJ2-5
CASSQDGRQETQYF
TGCGCCAGCAGCCAAGATGGCCGGCAAGAGACCCAGTACTTC
>NA|TRBD1|TRBV6-6|TRBJ2-3
CASSYSGVGQGRDTQYF
TGTGCCAGCAGTTACTCAGGCGTCGGACAGGGGCGAGATACGCAGTATTTT
>NA|TRBD2|TRBV5-4|TRBJ2-1
CASSLRLAGVVDEQFF
TGTGCCAGCAGCCTTCGACTAGCGGGAGTGGTGGATGAGCAGTTCTTC
>NA|NA|TRBV12-3/TRBV12-4|TRBJ2-7
CASSLRGEQYF
TGTGCCAGCAGTTTAAGGGGCGAGCAGTACTTC
>NA|TRBD2|TRBV11-2|TRBJ2-7
CASSPYSGSSYEQYF
TGTGCCAGCAGCCCCTATAGCGGGAGCTCCTACGAGCAGTACTTC
>NA|NA|TRBV5-4|TRBJ2-7
CASSLVASERSYEQYF
TGTGCCAGCAGCTTGGTAGCCAGCGAGAGGTCCTACGAGCAGTACTTC
>NA|NA|TRBV29-1|TRBJ2-7
CSVEVGYYEQYF
TGCAGCGTTGAAGTTGGCTACTACGAGCAGTACTTC
>many|TRBD1|TRBV12-5|TRBJ2-1
CASGSGQGRSSYNEQFF
TGTGCTAGTGGTTCCGGACAGGGACGAAGCTCCTACAATGAGCAGTTCTTC
>many|TRBD2|TRBV2|TRBJ2-5
CASSRGLAGQETQYF
TGTGCCAGCAGTCGTGGACTAGCGGGGCAAGAGACCCAGTACTTC
>few|TRBD1|TRBV7-6|TRBJ2-2
CASSGPGGRTGELFF
TGTGCCAGCAGCGGACCAGGGGGAAGGACCGGGGAGCTGTTTTTT
>few|TRBD2|TRBV6-1|TRBJ2-3
CASRNLAGTSTDTQYF
TGTGCCAGCAGGAATTTAGCGGGTACTAGCACAGATACGCAGTATTTT
>few|NA|TRBV7-2|TRBJ1-1
CASSPTLGFMNTEAFF
TGTGCCAGCAGCCCGACATTAGGATTCATGAACACTGAAGCTTTCTTT
>few|TRBD2|TRBV7-8|TRBJ2-7
CASSLPSGDRSRDEQYF
TGTGCCAGCAGCTTACCTAGCGGGGACCGCTCTAGGGACGAGCAGTACTTC
>many|NA|TRBV6-1|TRBJ1-5
CASTGRFSSNQPQHF
TGTGCCAGCACAGGACGGTTTTCTAGCAATCAGCCCCAGCATTTT
>NA|NA|TRBV7-9|TRBJ1-1
CASSLPETEDTEAFF
TGTGCCAGCAGCTTACCCGAAACTGAGGACACTGAAGCTTTCTTT
>few|TRBD1|TRBV7-6|TRBJ2-2
CASSFRQGATGELFF
TGTGCCAGCAGCTTCAGACAGGGGGCAACCGGGGAGCTGTTTTTT
>few|NA|TRBV27|TRBJ1-4
CASSKMDKANEKLFF
TGTGCCAGCAGTAAAATGGACAAAGCTAATGAAAAACTGTTTTTT
>few|TRBD2|TRBV6-1|TRBJ2-3
CASTSGRNTDTQYF
TGTGCCAGTACTAGCGGGAGGAACACAGATACGCAGTATTTT
>few|TRBD2|TRBV3-1|TRBJ2-7
CASSRTSDYEQYF
TGTGCCAGCAGCCGGACTAGCGACTACGAGCAGTACTTC
>few|TRBD1|TRBV19|TRBJ2-1
CASSTTGQGGYEQFF
TGTGCCAGTAGTACCACCGGACAGGGTGGGTATGAGCAGTTCTTC
>once|NA|TRBV3-1|TRBJ2-5
CASSQGKPPYVTQYF
TGTGCCAGCAGCCAAGGAAAGCCCCCTTACGTGACCCAGTACTTC
>few|NA|TRBV11-2|TRBJ2-3
CASSFPPGFGVGADTQYF
TGTGCCAGCAGCTTCCCCCCGGGTTTTGGAGTCGGTGCAGATACGCAGTATTTT
>NA|TRBD2|TRBV27|TRBJ2-7
CASSLLAGAPYEQYF
TGTGCCAGCAGCCTTCTAGCGGGAGCCCCCTACGAGCAGTACTTC
>NA|NA|TRBV12-3/TRBV12-4|TRBJ2-3
CASAGGGRDTQYF
TGTGCCAGCGCTGGGGGCGGGAGAGATACGCAGTATTTT
>many|NA|TRBV7-8|TRBJ1-3
CASSFRGPGSGNTIYF
TGTGCCAGCAGCTTCCGCGGCCCCGGTTCTGGAAACACCATATATTTT
>NA|NA|TRBV11-2|TRBJ1-5
CASSLEGVLLYF
TGTGCCAGCAGCTTAGAAGGCGTTCTCCTATATTTT
>few|TRBD2|TRBV7-8|TRBJ2-1
CASSLGSLAGVHEQFF
TGTGCCAGCAGCTTAGGGTCACTAGCGGGAGTCCATGAGCAGTTCTTC
>few|TRBD1|TRBV5-1|TRBJ1-2
CASSLDGQATPNYGYTF
TGCGCCAGCAGCTTGGATGGACAGGCGACACCTAACTATGGCTACACCTTC
>few|TRBD1|TRBV2|TRBJ1-5
CASATQGASQPQHF
TGTGCCAGCGCTACCCAGGGGGCTAGTCAGCCCCAGCATTTT
>NA|NA|TRBV18|TRBJ1-5
CASTQGSDQPQHF
TGTGCCAGCACACAGGGATCGGATCAGCCCCAGCATTTT
>few|TRBD1|TRBV20-1|TRBJ2-1
CSARTGVSSYNEQFF
TGCAGTGCTAGAACAGGGGTAAGCTCCTACAATGAGCAGTTCTTC
>many|TRBD1|TRBV28|TRBJ1-5
CASSPPRGQGDQPQHF
TGTGCCAGCAGTCCTCCTAGGGGGCAGGGCGATCAGCCCCAGCATTTT
>NA|NA|TRBV28|TRBJ2-4
CASSKAGNIQYF
TGTGCCAGCAGTAAGGCAGGAAACATTCAGTACTTC
>NA|NA|TRBV28|TRBJ2-1
CASSPSWRQARSYNEQFF
TGTGCCAGCAGCCCAAGTTGGAGACAGGCCCGCTCCTACAATGAGCAGTTCTTC
>NA|NA|TRBV28|TRBJ2-3
CASSLAPTDTQYF
TGTGCCAGCAGTTTAGCGCCCACAGATACGCAGTATTTT
>many|NA|TRBV7-8|TRBJ1-1
CASSFDRRKNFMNTEAFF
TGTGCCAGCAGCTTCGACAGACGGAAAAATTTCATGAACACTGAAGCTTTCTTT
>once|NA|TRBV29-1|TRBJ2-3
CSASPGVGTDTQYF
TGCAGCGCCTCCCCAGGGGTGGGAACAGATACGCAGTATTTT
>NA|NA|TRBV6-6|TRBJ2-2
CASSYLGLTGELFF
TGTGCCAGCAGTTACTTGGGTCTTACCGGGGAGCTGTTTTTT
>NA|TRBD1|TRBV11-2|TRBJ2-2
CASSLDHGTGVVGELFF
TGTGCCAGCAGCTTAGATCACGGCACAGGGGTTGTGGGGGAGCTGTTTTTT
>NA|NA|TRBV3-1|TRBJ2-4
CASSQDRVLAKNIQYF
TGTGCCAGCAGCCAAGATCGGGTCTTAGCCAAAAACATTCAGTACTTC
>NA|TRBD1|TRBV5-1|TRBJ1-1
CASSPDNRGLNTEAFF
TGCGCCAGCAGCCCGGACAACAGGGGCTTGAACACTGAAGCTTTCTTT
>NA|TRBD1|TRBV10-3|TRBJ1-1
CATGTGGTEAFF
TGTGCCACCGGGACAGGGGGCACTGAAGCTTTCTTT
>NA|TRBD2|TRBV7-6|TRBJ2-7
CASSLVTSGRRYEQYF
TGTGCCAGCAGCTTAGTTACTAGCGGGAGGAGGTACGAGCAGTACTTC
>NA|NA|TRBV20-1|TRBJ1-6
CRAEPLYYNSPLHF
TGCAGGGCAGAACCCCTCTACTATAATTCACCCCTCCACTTT
>medium-sized|TRBD1|TRBV7-8|TRBJ1-2
CASSPGWDRGDGYTF
TGTGCCAGCAGCCCTGGGTGGGACAGGGGAGATGGCTACACCTTC
>NA|NA|TRBV14|TRBJ1-2
CASSQPGTATSGYTF
TGTGCCAGCAGCCAACCAGGGACCGCTACCTCTGGCTACACCTTC
>few|NA|TRBV4-2|TRBJ2-1
CASSQDWGEMGFF
TGTGCCAGCAGCCAAGACTGGGGGGAGATGGGGTTCTTC
>NA|TRBD1|TRBV7-3|TRBJ2-3
CASSLMGQGTDTQYF
TGTGCCAGCAGCTTAATGGGACAGGGGACAGATACGCAGTATTTT
>once|NA|TRBV6-7|TRBJ1-3
CASSPSVGAASGNTIYF
TGTGCCAGCAGCCCTAGTGTTGGAGCGGCGTCTGGAAACACCATATATTTT
>few|NA|TRBV7-6|TRBJ1-1
CASSYTQAMNTEAFF
TGTGCCAGCAGTTATACCCAGGCGATGAACACTGAAGCTTTCTTT
>few|NA|TRBV11-2|TRBJ1-4
CASSQGRNEKLFF
TGTGCCAGCAGTCAAGGACGGAATGAAAAACTGTTTTTT
>many|NA|TRBV7-2|TRBJ2-1
CASSPRASSNEQFF
TGTGCCAGCAGCCCTAGGGCATCATCCAATGAGCAGTTCTTC
>NA|NA|TRBV6-2/TRBV6-3|TRBJ1-1
CASSPIDGRLNTEAFF
TGTGCCAGCAGTCCTATAGACGGCCGCCTGAACACTGAAGCTTTCTTT
>NA|TRBD1|TRBV6-2/TRBV6-3|TRBJ1-2
CASRGQGSSKGAGYTF
TGTGCCAGCAGAGGACAGGGCAGCTCCAAGGGGGCTGGCTACACCTTC
>few|NA|TRBV12-5|TRBJ2-5
CASGAGETSHETQYF
TGTGCTAGTGGTGCCGGAGAGACTAGTCATGAGACCCAGTACTTC
>many|NA|TRBV6-1|TRBJ1-5
CASSERKTESNQPQHF
TGTGCCAGCAGTGAAAGGAAGACAGAGAGCAATCAGCCCCAGCATTTT
>few|TRBD1|TRBV7-8|TRBJ1-2
CASSPQQGVYGYTF
TGTGCCAGCAGCCCACAACAGGGGGTATATGGCTACACCTTC
>few|NA|TRBV7-8|TRBJ1-2
CASSLGGIPTHDTF
TGTGCCAGCAGCTTAGGAGGTATCCCAACCCACGACACCTTC
>many|TRBD2|TRBV7-2|TRBJ2-7
CASSLASGGWGEQYF
TGTGCCAGCAGCTTAGCCTCGGGGGGATGGGGCGAGCAGTACTTC